The sequence of this T cell receptor beta chain was determined in a study of T cell repertoires in cytomegalovirus infection. At the level of the study: Both CMV infection and a matching HLA type were indicated by public TCR beta signatures. Findings and limits, study-wide: The ex vivo response was dominated by HLA-C-restricted CMV-specific TCR beta clonotypes.

The CDR3 loop spans 16 amino acids. Per germline, CDR1 MNHEY and CDR2 SVGEGT. V dropped 4 bases and J dropped 3; count of bases not matched to a gene: 10. TCRdb recomputed calls from the reads with MiXCR, one row per CDR3 protein. The profile covers some 450,000 distinct CDR3 sequences, with roughly 30% appearing a single time and roughly an eighth taken by the ten largest. The table lists this clonotype with a few counts. Antigen unknown. The chain combines TRBV6-2 or TRBV6-3 with TRBJ2-3; 7 bases line up with TRBD1. The origin of this receptor is a human donor in good health (CMV status not recorded). Some clones in this sample may be carry-over from other donors' samples. Sequenced: PBMCs. The CDR3 DNA is TGTGCCAGCAGTTCTCCGGGACAGAGTGAGACAGATACGCAGTATTTT. It encodes CASSSPGQSETDTQYF.